Sequencing of this T cell receptor (beta chain) was carried out in a study of patients and donors after allogeneic stem cell transplantation. There are many counts of this clonotype. TCRdb used MiXCR to reprocess the RT-PCR reads, holding one entry per CDR3 protein. There are some 960,000 distinct CDR3 sequences in the sample; about a sixth occur only once, and 6% lies in the top ten. Per the germline V gene, CDR1 is SGHVS and CDR2 is FQNEAQ. V lost 5 bases and J lost 0, with 16 bases in between. CDR3 length: 16 amino acids. The sequenced sample was blood, either unsorted or a sorted T cell fraction (not recorded which). The sequence derives from a human donor who was either an allogeneic HSCT recipient or a stem cell or donor lymphocyte infusion donor (not recorded which). It is not recorded whose cells these are; they may come from a transplant donor. The gene calls are TRBV7-8 and TRBJ1-1; D gene unclear. The CDR3 DNA is TGTGCCAGCAGCCCCAGTATTGCACCTATGAACACTGAAGCTTTCTTT. This codes for CASSPSIAPMNTEAFF.